This T cell receptor beta chain was documented in a study of cytomegalovirus exposure and HLA in healthy donors. Study-wide points: Researchers reported from a later analysis that most CMV-associated TCR beta chains appeared HLA-restricted. Roughly uniform depth of sequencing across donors was assumed in presence/absence analyses.

This clone was seen just once. Its antigen is not identified. Amplification used 60 Vbeta primers and 13 Jbeta primers. The protocol was immunoSEQ multiplex PCR, while the TCRdb copy is restricted to in-frame clones and leaves out a portion. The table includes 60,000 to 65,000 clones, around 87% detected once. With 3 bases removed from V and 3 bases from J, the gap between germline ends came to 9 bases. The CDR3 is made up of 13 amino acids. Per germline, CDR1 WSHSY and CDR2 SAAADI. The sequenced sample was PBMCs. The chain recombines TRBV10-2 with TRBJ2-7, with no clear D. The clonotype was recovered from a man aged 18-30 years in good health and CMV-seronegative. CDR3 in DNA: TGCGCCAGCAGTGACCTGAGAGACTACGAGCAGTACTTC. This translates into CASSDLRDYEQYF.